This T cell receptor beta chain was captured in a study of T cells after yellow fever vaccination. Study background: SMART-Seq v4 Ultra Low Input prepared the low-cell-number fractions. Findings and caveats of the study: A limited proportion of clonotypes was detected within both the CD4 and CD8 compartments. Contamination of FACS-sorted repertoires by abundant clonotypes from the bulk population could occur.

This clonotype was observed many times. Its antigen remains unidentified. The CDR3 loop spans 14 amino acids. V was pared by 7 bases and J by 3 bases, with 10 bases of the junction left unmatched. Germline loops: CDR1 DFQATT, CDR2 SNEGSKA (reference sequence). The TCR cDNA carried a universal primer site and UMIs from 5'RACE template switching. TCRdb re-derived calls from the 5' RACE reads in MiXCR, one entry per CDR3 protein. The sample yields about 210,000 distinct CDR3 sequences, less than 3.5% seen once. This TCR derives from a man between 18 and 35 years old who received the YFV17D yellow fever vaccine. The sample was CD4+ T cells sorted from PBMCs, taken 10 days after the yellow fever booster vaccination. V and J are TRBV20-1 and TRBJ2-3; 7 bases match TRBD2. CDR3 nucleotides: TGCAGTGTTGGAGCCGGGGGGAAAACAGATACGCAGTATTTT. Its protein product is CSVGAGGKTDTQYF.